Below are 16 T cell receptor beta chains sequenced from a single sample in a study of Graves' ophthalmopathy and Graves' hyperthyroidism. Scientists amplified the TCR beta CDR3 regions from RNA transcripts. The first-round RT-PCR employed HTBI primers together with the Qiagen OneStep RT-PCR kit. A multiplex PCR was then performed as the second round. Each CDR3 protein is one row after TCRdb ran MiXCR on the multiplex PCR reads. The sample records over a million distinct CDR3 sequences, roughly 35% being singletons. Material for sequencing was peripheral blood or thyroid tissue (not recorded which). The receptors originated from an adult man with Graves' hyperthyroidism.

This clonotype was observed many times. The V call is TRBV12-3 or TRBV12-4, the J call TRBJ1-6, with D possibly matching TRBD1 (5 bases). V was shortened by 3 bases and J by 10 bases, with 7 bases between the two germline ends. The CDR3 covers 12 residues. The DNA of the CDR3 is TGTGCCAGCAGTTTGGGGGAATCACCCCTCCACTTT. Protein sequence: CASSLGESPLHF.

V is TRBV30 and J is TRBJ2-7; D is undetermined. Per the germline V gene, CDR1 is GTSNPN and CDR2 is SVGIG (reference sequence). Trimming took off 3 bases at V and 2 bases at J, with 14 bases between the two ends. The CDR3 has 14 amino acids. As DNA, the CDR3 is TGTGCCTGGAGAAACATTGGGTTCCCCTACGAGCAGTACTTC. Protein sequence: CAWRNIGFPYEQYF.

The V gene is TRBV3-1, the J gene TRBJ1-1, with a possible D match to TRBD1 (5 bases). The CDR3 is 13 residues long. Germline CDR1 and CDR2: LGHDT and YNNKEL (reference sequence). The V end was cut by 3 bases, the J end by 5 bases, with 10 bases between. CDR3 loop: CASSQTASTEAFF. The CDR3 DNA reads as TGTGCCAGCAGCCAGACAGCCAGTACTGAAGCTTTCTTT.

The chain couples TRBV25-1 to TRBJ1-6; TRBD1 might be the D (5 bases). Germline assignment: CDR1 MGHDK and CDR2 SYGVNS. The CDR3 runs 14 residues. V was trimmed by 1 base and J by 5 bases, leaving 6 bases between them. This CDR3 is CASSELGHNSPLHF. The CDR3 DNA reads TGTGCCAGCAGTGAATTGGGGCATAATTCACCCCTCCACTTT.

This clonotype appeared many times. J is TRBJ1-2 and V is TRBV27, with 8 nucleotides matching TRBD1. The CDR3 extends over 13 amino acids. Germline loops: CDR1 MNHEY, CDR2 SMNVEV (reference sequence). V shed 3 bases, J shed 7 bases, and the junction held 4 bases outside the gene matches. CDR3 protein: CASSFTGGSGYTF. CDR3 nucleotide sequence: TGTGCCAGCAGTTTTACAGGGGGTAGTGGCTACACCTTC.

This clonotype was seen ten or more times. The chain links TRBV20-1 to TRBJ2-7; D gene ambiguous. Looked up from germline, CDR1 is DFQATT and CDR2 is SNEGSKA (reference sequence). V was shortened by 4 bases and J by 7 bases, with 23 bases between the two germline ends. This CDR3 has 15 residues. This chain's CDR3 is CSAIRSGTTPEEQYF. CDR3 nucleotides: TGCAGTGCTATTCGATCCGGAACCACACCAGAGGAGCAGTACTTC.

This clonotype has only one observation. The chain is built from TRBV27 and TRBJ1-4, with D perhaps TRBD1 (5 bases). This CDR3 spans 13 amino acids. The V end was cut by 8 bases, the J end by 8 bases, with 15 bases between. CDR1 MNHEY and CDR2 SMNVEV come from the germline V gene (reference sequence). The CDR3 spells CASRRDSREKLFF. The CDR3 DNA is TGTGCCAGCCGGCGCGACAGTAGGGAAAAACTGTTTTTT.

This clonotype was observed many times. The chain combines TRBV5-6 with TRBJ2-7; possibly TRBD1 for D (6 bases). There are 15 residues in the CDR3. Germline lookup yields CDR1 SGHDT and CDR2 YYEEEE. Deletions cut 5 bases from V and 1 base from J, with 16 bases between. The CDR3 region is CASRTTGLISYEQYF. In DNA, the CDR3 is TGTGCCAGCAGAACAACAGGGTTGATTTCCTACGAGCAGTACTTC.

Concerning this clonotype itself: Just one base apart from a much larger clone, this may be a read error. The chain combines TRBV2 with TRBJ2-2; maybe TRBD2 (5 bases). CDR3 size: 14 residues. Germline V gene sequence: CDR1 SNHLY, CDR2 FYNNEI. CDR3 sequence (DNA): TGTGCCAGCAGTGTTCCCCGTAACACCGGGGAGCCGTTTTTT. Its protein product is CASSVPRNTGEPFF. Supplemented by reference TRBV2 and TRBJ2-2, the full variable domain reads EPEVTQTPSHQVTQMGQEVILRCVPISNHLYFYWYRQILGQKVEFLVSFYNNEISEKSEIFDDQFSVERPDGSNFTLKIRSTKLEDSAMYFCASSVPRNTGEPFFGEGSRLTVL.

This clonotype was picked up many times. This chain joins TRBV6-5 and TRBJ1-1, with a tentative D call TRBD1 (5 bases). The CDR3 totals 11 residues. Trimming took 7 bases from V and 5 from J, leaving 8 bases between them. In germline, CDR1 is MNHEY, CDR2 SVGAGI. The CDR3 region has the DNA TGTGCCAGCATGGCAGGGACTGAAGCTTTCTTT. Translation gives CASMAGTEAFF.

This clonotype was detected a few times. The chain is built from TRBV6-5 and TRBJ1-2; D is undetermined. The CDR3 has 14 amino acids. V shed 7 bases and J shed 2 bases, with 14 bases lying between them. The germline V gene has CDR1 MNHEY and CDR2 SVGAGI. The CDR3 nucleotides read TGTGCCAGCAAAAACCGGGGATCGAACTATGGCTACACCTTC. Residues: CASKNRGSNYGYTF.

The chain joins TRBV20-1 to TRBJ2-5; D remains ambiguous. In germline, CDR1 is DFQATT, CDR2 SNEGSKA (reference sequence). Trimming removed 3 bases from V and 9 bases from J, with 8 bases in between. This CDR3 region has 10 residues. The CDR3 DNA follows: TGCAGTGCTAGGGGCCAGCCCCAGTACTTC. Protein: CSARGQPQYF.

J is TRBJ1-2 and V is TRBV7-2; maybe TRBD1 (6 bases). The CDR3 consists of 13 residues. The V end lost 5 bases, the J end lost 7 bases, and 14 bases lay between the germline ends. Germline V gene data show CDR1 as SGHTA and CDR2 as FQGNSA. This CDR3 reads CASSPGQYSGYTF. DNA for the CDR3: TGTGCCAGCAGCCCCGGACAGTATAGTGGCTACACCTTC.

This clonotype was picked up many times. The V call is TRBV29-1, the J call TRBJ2-5; D not resolved. The CDR3 sequence is 13 residues long. The germline gives CDR1 SQVTM, CDR2 ANQGSEA. V lost 6 bases, J lost 2 bases, and 13 bases lay in between. This chain's CDR3 is CSVAGLRQETQYF. The CDR3 coding sequence is TGCAGCGTGGCCGGGCTTCGACAAGAGACCCAGTACTTC.

This clonotype was recorded at least ten times. The V gene is TRBV25-1, the J gene TRBJ2-7; D unclear. Germline V gene sequence: CDR1 MGHDK, CDR2 SYGVNS. V was pared by 2 bases and J by 3 bases, with 8 bases between. This CDR3 has 13 amino acids. Here the CDR3 DNA reads TGTGCCAGCAGTGAACGGACCAGCTACGAGCAGTACTTC. Amino acids: CASSERTSYEQYF.

The table lists this clonotype with a few counts. The V call is TRBV10-3, the J call TRBJ1-4; D is perhaps TRBD1 (6 bases). The V and J ends lost 6 bases and 0 bases respectively, with 11 bases between them. The CDR3 contains 15 residues. The germline CDR1 and CDR2 sequences are ENHRY and SYGVKD. The CDR3 region has the DNA TGTGCCATCAGGGAGACAGGAACAACTAATGAAAAACTGTTTTTT. This encodes CAIRETGTTNEKLFF.